These 12 T cell receptor beta chains originate from one sample sequenced in a study of blood T cells in healthy people across ages. The second PCR ran about 6 to 11 cycles with a sample-barcoded 5' primer and J-beta primers. TCRdb called the 5' RACE reads again in MiXCR, with one record for every CDR3 protein. The sample lists approximately 1,000,000 distinct CDR3 sequences; less than 45% were seen once. The sample taken for sequencing was blood. These receptors all come from a man aged 18 to 29 in good health.

The chain joins TRBV6-2 or TRBV6-3 to TRBJ1-5; no clear D gene. Germline assignment: CDR1 MNHEY and CDR2 SVGEGT. The CDR3 runs to 13 residues. V shed 8 bases and J shed 0 bases, with 8 bases lying between them. CDR3 sequence reads: CASRRPSNQPQHF. The CDR3 DNA sequence: TGTGCCAGCCGTCGGCCTAGCAATCAGCCCCAGCATTTT.

The chain has TRBV7-9 and TRBJ1-4, with 7 bases aligning to TRBD1. The CDR3 totals 15 residues. The J segment lost 7 bases and the V segment lost 5 bases, leaving 10 bases of the junction unmatched. Germline CDR1 and CDR2: SEHNR and FQNEAQ (reference sequence). DNA for the CDR3: TGTGCCAGCAGCCCCGACCGGGACAGAGGTGAAAAACTGTTTTTT. Protein: CASSPDRDRGEKLFF.

The chain carries TRBV25-1 and TRBJ2-3, with a tentative D call TRBD1 (6 bases). The CDR3 length is 14 residues. V lost 5 bases and J lost 2, with 11 bases in between. The V gene's germline CDR1 is MGHDK and CDR2 SYGVNS. The CDR3 nucleotides are TGTGCCAGCAGTCTACCAGGGGACACAGATACGCAGTATTTT. Protein sequence: CASSLPGDTDTQYF.

To note about this clonotype: A much more abundant neighbour one base away suggests this may be a read error. This rearrangement joins TRBV4-3 to TRBJ2-3, with no clear D. CDR3 length: 15 residues. Germline CDR1 and CDR2: LGHNA and YSLEER. CDR3: CASSQTFGTTDAQYF. DNA for the CDR3: TGCGCCAGCAGCCAGACCTTCGGAACTACAGATGCGCAGTATTTT.

The chain couples TRBV14 to TRBJ2-1; 11 bases are shared with TRBD2. The V gene end was trimmed by 0 bases and the J gene end by 9 bases; junction bases not matched to a gene: 7. The CDR3 runs to 16 residues. The germline V gene has CDR1 SGHDN and CDR2 FVKESK. The CDR3 is CASSQDSGGANGEQFF. CDR3 DNA sequence: TGTGCCAGCAGCCAAGATAGCGGGGGGGCGAACGGTGAGCAGTTCTTC.

This clonotype was counted only a few times. CDR3 sequence: CASTVGGTPNTEAFF. The CDR3 bases are TGTGCCAGCACCGTAGGGGGGACTCCGAACACTGAAGCTTTCTTT. V usage is TRBV7-9 and J usage is TRBJ1-1; D is perhaps TRBD1 (6 bases). Trimming took off 7 bases at V and 1 base at J, with 16 bases between the two ends. CDR3 length: 15 residues. Germline assignment: CDR1 SEHNR and CDR2 FQNEAQ (reference sequence).

This clonotype showed up just a few times. The chain recombines TRBV7-9 with TRBJ1-1, with unresolved D. Trimming pared 0 bases from V and 0 bases from J, leaving 11 bases between. Germline loops: CDR1 SEHNR, CDR2 FQNEAQ (reference sequence). The CDR3 length is 16 residues. The CDR3 spells CASSLAGRLLNTEAFF. The CDR3 bases are TGTGCCAGCAGCTTAGCGGGAAGGTTGCTGAACACTGAAGCTTTCTTT.

This clonotype occurred a few times. The chain uses TRBV19 and TRBJ2-4; no firm D call. Germline-derived CDR1 and CDR2 are LNHDA and SQIVND (reference sequence). The CDR3 totals 14 residues. Trimming took 3 bases from V and 2 from J, leaving 8 bases between them. CDR3 protein: CASSMLEPKNIQYF. For the CDR3, the DNA is TGTGCCAGTAGTATGTTGGAACCCAAAAACATTCAGTACTTC.

This clonotype was found a few times. The chain combines TRBV6-2 or TRBV6-3 with TRBJ2-1; D may be TRBD1 (6 bases). Between the trimmed V and J ends, which lost 5 bases and 9 bases, there was a span of 14 bases. From germline, CDR1 is MNHEY and CDR2 SVGEGT. The CDR3 covers 13 residues. Here the CDR3 reads CASSPQLQGEQFF. In DNA form, the CDR3 reads TGTGCCAGCAGTCCCCAACTACAGGGTGAGCAGTTCTTC.

The rearrangement uses TRBV7-2 and TRBJ2-3; TRBD2 aligns across 11 bases. Trimming at V came to 5 bases and at J to 11 bases, leaving 9 bases not matched to a gene. The CDR3 runs 14 residues. Germline V gives CDR1 SGHTA, CDR2 FQGNSA. DNA of the CDR3: TGTGCCAGCAGCCCTGGGACTAGCGGACGTATGCAGTATTTT. Its protein is CASSPGTSGRMQYF.

The rearrangement joins TRBV3-1 to TRBJ1-2, with TRBD1 matching over 9 bases. This CDR3 spans 13 amino acids. Germline-derived CDR1 and CDR2 are LGHDT and YNNKEL (reference sequence). After removal of 3 bases from V and 8 bases from J, the junction contained 4 bases not matched to a gene. The CDR3 nucleotides are TGTGCCAGCAGCCATCGCGACAGGGGGGGCTACACCTTC. Amino acid sequence: CASSHRDRGGYTF.

The V gene is TRBV5-6, the J gene TRBJ1-2, with D unclear. Germline CDR1 reads SGHDT; CDR2 reads YYEEEE. V was trimmed by 6 bases and J by 7 bases, leaving 19 bases between them. The CDR3 covers 14 residues. The CDR3 region has the DNA TGTGCCAGCACCCAGCCCGCCAAGTGGTCTGGCTACACCTTC. It specifies CASTQPAKWSGYTF.